This T cell receptor beta chain stems from a study of blood T cell repertoires in COVID-19. Study-level information: From the United States, Italy and Spain came samples of acute and convalescent COVID-19. T cells, B-cell-depleted T cells, or PBMCs supplied cDNA or gDNA.

The CDR3 length is 13 residues. The germline CDR1 and CDR2 sequences are LNHDA and SQIVND (reference sequence). Germline trimming cut 9 bases from V and 7 bases from J; bases unmatched to any gene: 4. The repertoire was sequenced with immunoSEQ multiplex PCR; TCRdb's copy has only in-frame clones and lacks some. The data contain about 270,000 clones, under 90% of them singletons. The sample taken for sequencing was peripheral blood. The clonotype was recovered from a human donor in a cohort sampled during active COVID-19. The chain employs TRBV19 and TRBJ2-5; TRBD2 matches at 14 bases. CDR3 in DNA: TGTGCCAGCGGGACTAGCGGGAGTGGGACCCAGTACTTC. It yields the protein CASGTSGSGTQYF.